Here is one T cell receptor beta chain with its context. The V end was cut by 3 bases, the J end by 0 bases, with 12 bases between. The CDR3 consists of 17 residues. Germline-derived CDR1 and CDR2 are KGHSH and LQKENI. Original analysis: Amplifying reference gene primers gave estimates of nucleated cell counts. Only in-frame clones appear in the TCRdb table, and some are missing; sequencing was by immunoSEQ multiplex PCR. That table furnishes V, J and clone size, whereas the DNA furnished D and trimming. Here the sample spans about 200,000 clones, more than 75% being singletons. These data belong to a study of blood T cell repertoires in COVID-19. The wider study: Samples came from the United States, Italy and Spain, spanning acute and convalescent COVID-19. PBMCs, B-cell-depleted T cells, or T cells were the source of the cDNA or gDNA that made up the material.

The gene calls are TRBV18 and TRBJ2-6; perhaps TRBD2 as D (6 bases). The sample was peripheral blood. The sequence came from a man between 60 and 75 years old who had recovered from COVID-19. CDR3 in amino acids: CASSPRETSSGANVLTF. CDR3 bases: TGTGCCAGCTCACCCCGGGAGACCTCCTCTGGGGCCAACGTCCTGACTTTC. Filled out from reference TRBV18 and TRBJ2-6, the complete variable domain reads NAGVMQNPRHLVRRRGQEARLRCSPMKGHSHVYWYRQLPEEGLKFMVYLQKENIIDESGMPKERFSAEFPKEGPSILRIQQVVRGDSAAYFCASSPRETSSGANVLTFGAGSRLTVL.